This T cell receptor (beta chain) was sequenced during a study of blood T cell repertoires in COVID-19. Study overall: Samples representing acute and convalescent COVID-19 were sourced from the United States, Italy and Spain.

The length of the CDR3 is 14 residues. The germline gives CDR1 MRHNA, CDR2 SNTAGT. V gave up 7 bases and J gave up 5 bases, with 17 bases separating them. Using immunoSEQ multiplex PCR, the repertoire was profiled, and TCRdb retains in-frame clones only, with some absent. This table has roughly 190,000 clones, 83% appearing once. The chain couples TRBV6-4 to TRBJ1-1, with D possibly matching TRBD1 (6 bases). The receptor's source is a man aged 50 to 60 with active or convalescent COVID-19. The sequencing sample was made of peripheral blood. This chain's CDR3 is CASITGGVWTEAFF. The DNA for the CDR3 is TGTGCCAGCATCACGGGGGGCGTTTGGACTGAAGCTTTCTTT.